A selection of T cell receptor beta chains follows, all from one sample in a study of blood T cell repertoires in COVID-19. TCRdb's copy holds only in-frame clones and misses some; the assay was immunoSEQ multiplex PCR. The sample yields about 130,000 clones, approximately 77% seen once. The sequenced material came from peripheral blood. These receptors came from a man of 80 years or more with acute or convalescent COVID-19. Each CDR3 is given with its conserved first and last residue. Fields, in order: J gene, D gene, V gene, CDR3 length, clone size, CDR3 protein, CDR3 DNA. A D gene is named only where the DNA matches it firmly. Clone size is given for some rows only: seen once, a few or many times, or a class if the clone is expanded.

j_call: TRBJ2-3
d_call: NA
v_call: TRBV18
cdr3_length: 15
clone_size: NA
cdr3_aa: CASQRASERADTQYF
cdr3_nt: TGTGCCAGCCAAAGGGCCAGCGAGAGGGCAGATACGCAGTATTTT

j_call: TRBJ1-1
d_call: TRBD1
v_call: TRBV7-2
cdr3_length: 14
clone_size: NA
cdr3_aa: CASSLQGVNTEAFF
cdr3_nt: TGTGCCAGCAGCTTACAGGGGGTGAACACTGAAGCTTTCTTT

j_call: TRBJ2-6
d_call: TRBD2
v_call: TRBV4-2
cdr3_length: 17
clone_size: NA
cdr3_aa: CASSQEASGVWANVLTF
cdr3_nt: TGTGCCAGCAGCCAAGAGGCTAGCGGGGTTTGGGCCAACGTCCTGACTTTC

j_call: TRBJ2-2
d_call: NA
v_call: TRBV11-2
cdr3_length: 15
clone_size: NA
cdr3_aa: CASSQALANTGELFF
cdr3_nt: TGTGCCAGCAGCCAAGCCCTCGCGAACACCGGGGAGCTGTTTTTT

j_call: TRBJ2-1
d_call: NA
v_call: TRBV2
cdr3_length: 13
clone_size: NA
cdr3_aa: CASSGTNNNEQFF
cdr3_nt: TGTGCCAGCAGTGGCACTAATAACAATGAGCAGTTCTTC

j_call: TRBJ1-6
d_call: NA
v_call: TRBV2
cdr3_length: 15
clone_size: few
cdr3_aa: CATRGREEAGSPLHF
cdr3_nt: TGTGCCACCCGGGGGAGGGAGGAGGCGGGTTCACCCCTCCACTTT

j_call: TRBJ2-3
d_call: TRBD2
v_call: TRBV5-4
cdr3_length: 16
clone_size: once
cdr3_aa: CASSSRGLADTDTQYF
cdr3_nt: TGTGCCAGCAGCAGTAGAGGACTAGCGGACACAGATACGCAGTATTTT

j_call: TRBJ2-2
d_call: NA
v_call: TRBV30
cdr3_length: 13
clone_size: NA
cdr3_aa: CAWRTGNTGELFF
cdr3_nt: TGTGCCTGGAGGACTGGGAACACCGGGGAGCTGTTTTTT

j_call: TRBJ2-7
d_call: NA
v_call: TRBV4-2
cdr3_length: 15
clone_size: NA
cdr3_aa: CASSQDYWQGYEQYF
cdr3_nt: TGTGCCAGCAGCCAAGATTACTGGCAGGGGTACGAGCAGTACTTC

j_call: TRBJ2-7
d_call: TRBD2
v_call: TRBV5-5
cdr3_length: 16
clone_size: once
cdr3_aa: CASSLGEGLMGYEQYF
cdr3_nt: TGTGCCAGCAGCTTGGGGGAGGGACTGATGGGCTACGAGCAGTACTTC

j_call: TRBJ2-3
d_call: NA
v_call: TRBV6-1
cdr3_length: 13
clone_size: once
cdr3_aa: CASSERGRDTQYF
cdr3_nt: TGTGCCAGCAGTGAACGGGGTCGAGATACGCAGTATTTT

j_call: TRBJ2-3
d_call: TRBD1
v_call: TRBV5-6
cdr3_length: 15
clone_size: NA
cdr3_aa: CASSFSGGVRNTQYF
cdr3_nt: TGTGCCAGCAGCTTTTCAGGGGGCGTTCGAAATACGCAGTATTTT

j_call: TRBJ2-1
d_call: TRBD1
v_call: TRBV6-1
cdr3_length: 16
clone_size: NA
cdr3_aa: CASSEAWDRVYNEQFF
cdr3_nt: TGTGCCAGCAGTGAAGCGTGGGACAGGGTCTACAATGAGCAGTTCTTC

j_call: TRBJ1-1
d_call: NA
v_call: TRBV6-5
cdr3_length: 13
clone_size: few
cdr3_aa: CASSYGGNTEAFF
cdr3_nt: TGTGCCAGCAGTTACGGAGGGAACACTGAAGCTTTCTTT

j_call: TRBJ2-5
d_call: TRBD2
v_call: TRBV7-2
cdr3_length: 15
clone_size: NA
cdr3_aa: CASSRGGRGGETQYF
cdr3_nt: TGTGCCAGCAGCCGGGGGGGCCGAGGGGGAGAGACCCAGTACTTC

j_call: TRBJ1-4
d_call: TRBD1
v_call: TRBV14
cdr3_length: 14
clone_size: NA
cdr3_aa: CASSQAGTGLKLFF
cdr3_nt: TGTGCCAGCAGCCAAGCCGGGACAGGGTTGAAACTGTTTTTT

j_call: TRBJ2-7
d_call: TRBD2
v_call: TRBV5-6
cdr3_length: 15
clone_size: NA
cdr3_aa: CASSLPAGGSGEQYF
cdr3_nt: TGTGCCAGCAGCTTGCCCGCGGGGGGCTCCGGCGAGCAGTACTTC

j_call: TRBJ1-2
d_call: TRBD1
v_call: TRBV5-5
cdr3_length: 16
clone_size: NA
cdr3_aa: CASSKYTGQGASGYTF
cdr3_nt: TGTGCCAGCAGCAAGTACACGGGACAGGGGGCAAGTGGCTACACCTTC

j_call: TRBJ1-3
d_call: NA
v_call: TRBV2
cdr3_length: 14
clone_size: few
cdr3_aa: CASMVGESGNTIYF
cdr3_nt: TGTGCCAGCATGGTCGGGGAGTCTGGAAACACCATATATTTT

j_call: TRBJ1-3
d_call: NA
v_call: TRBV5-1
cdr3_length: 14
clone_size: few
cdr3_aa: CASSSSVSGNTIYF
cdr3_nt: TGCGCCAGCAGCAGCTCTGTCTCTGGAAACACCATATATTTT

j_call: TRBJ1-6
d_call: TRBD1
v_call: TRBV2
cdr3_length: 14
clone_size: NA
cdr3_aa: CASSGQGVNSPLHF
cdr3_nt: TGTGCCAGCAGTGGACAGGGGGTTAATTCACCCCTCCACTTT

j_call: TRBJ1-6
d_call: NA
v_call: TRBV9
cdr3_length: 16
clone_size: NA
cdr3_aa: CASSVAGTRLNSPLHF
cdr3_nt: TGTGCCAGCAGCGTAGCAGGGACAAGGTTAAATTCACCCCTCCACTTT

j_call: TRBJ1-6
d_call: NA
v_call: TRBV9
cdr3_length: 14
clone_size: NA
cdr3_aa: CASSVEKGNSPLHF
cdr3_nt: TGTGCCAGCAGCGTAGAGAAGGGGAATTCACCCCTCCACTTT

j_call: TRBJ2-1
d_call: TRBD2
v_call: TRBV11-2
cdr3_length: 18
clone_size: once
cdr3_aa: CASSFVMFGGGATNEQFF
cdr3_nt: TGTGCCAGCAGCTTTGTGATGTTCGGCGGGGGGGCCACGAATGAGCAGTTCTTC

j_call: TRBJ2-1
d_call: TRBD1
v_call: TRBV7-8
cdr3_length: 18
clone_size: NA
cdr3_aa: CASSLGVLGQGARNEQFF
cdr3_nt: TGTGCCAGCAGCTTAGGAGTATTGGGACAGGGGGCGCGGAATGAGCAGTTCTTC

j_call: TRBJ1-4
d_call: TRBD1
v_call: TRBV3-1/TRBV3-2
cdr3_length: 14
clone_size: few
cdr3_aa: CASSTGTGGEKLFF
cdr3_nt: TGTGCCAGCAGCACCGGGACAGGGGGAGAAAAACTGTTTTTT

j_call: TRBJ2-1
d_call: NA
v_call: TRBV6-1
cdr3_length: 14
clone_size: once
cdr3_aa: CASSEASAYNEQFF
cdr3_nt: TGTGCCAGCAGTGAAGCCTCGGCCTACAATGAGCAGTTCTTC

j_call: TRBJ2-5
d_call: TRBD2
v_call: TRBV3-1/TRBV3-2
cdr3_length: 17
clone_size: NA
cdr3_aa: CASSLGLAGGQGETQYF
cdr3_nt: TGTGCCAGCAGCCTCGGACTAGCGGGGGGGCAGGGAGAGACCCAGTACTTC

j_call: TRBJ2-5
d_call: TRBD2
v_call: TRBV18
cdr3_length: 14
clone_size: NA
cdr3_aa: CASSDSGGGETQYF
cdr3_nt: TGTGCCAGCTCAGACTCCGGCGGGGGAGAGACCCAGTACTTC

j_call: TRBJ2-7
d_call: TRBD2
v_call: TRBV12-5
cdr3_length: 17
clone_size: NA
cdr3_aa: CASGLVLSGGNPYEQYF
cdr3_nt: TGTGCTAGTGGTTTGGTACTGAGCGGGGGGAACCCCTACGAGCAGTACTTC

j_call: TRBJ1-5
d_call: TRBD1
v_call: TRBV6-1
cdr3_length: 14
clone_size: NA
cdr3_aa: CASSDWGQGFAQHF
cdr3_nt: TGTGCCAGCAGTGACTGGGGACAGGGTTTCGCCCAGCATTTT

j_call: TRBJ2-1
d_call: NA
v_call: TRBV20-1
cdr3_length: 11
clone_size: NA
cdr3_aa: CSAPSFDEQFF
cdr3_nt: TGCAGTGCTCCCTCTTTCGATGAGCAGTTCTTC

j_call: TRBJ1-5
d_call: NA
v_call: TRBV6-2/TRBV6-3
cdr3_length: 18
clone_size: NA
cdr3_aa: CASSPPWHLGANNQPQHF
cdr3_nt: TGTGCCAGCAGTCCGCCGTGGCACCTAGGGGCCAACAATCAGCCCCAGCATTTT

j_call: TRBJ1-1
d_call: NA
v_call: TRBV5-1
cdr3_length: 15
clone_size: NA
cdr3_aa: CASSLFGAQNTEAFF
cdr3_nt: TGCGCCAGCAGCTTGTTTGGAGCGCAGAACACTGAAGCTTTCTTT

j_call: TRBJ2-7
d_call: TRBD1
v_call: TRBV15
cdr3_length: 18
clone_size: NA
cdr3_aa: CATSMSGGFGSGDSEQYF
cdr3_nt: TGTGCCACCAGCATGTCAGGGGGTTTCGGGTCCGGGGATTCCGAGCAGTACTTC

j_call: TRBJ2-3
d_call: TRBD1
v_call: TRBV7-9
cdr3_length: 15
clone_size: NA
cdr3_aa: CASSMGQGSTDTQYF
cdr3_nt: TGTGCCAGCAGCATGGGACAGGGGTCCACAGATACGCAGTATTTT

j_call: TRBJ2-3
d_call: TRBD2
v_call: TRBV19
cdr3_length: 14
clone_size: NA
cdr3_aa: CASSIGGGTDTQYF
cdr3_nt: TGTGCCAGTAGTATTGGGGGGGGCACAGATACGCAGTATTTT

j_call: TRBJ2-7
d_call: NA
v_call: TRBV7-8
cdr3_length: 14
clone_size: NA
cdr3_aa: CASSLDRYSYEQYF
cdr3_nt: TGTGCCAGCAGCTTAGATCGGTACTCCTACGAGCAGTACTTC

j_call: TRBJ2-7
d_call: TRBD1
v_call: TRBV7-8
cdr3_length: 17
clone_size: NA
cdr3_aa: CASSLGDRGRGVYEQYF
cdr3_nt: TGTGCCAGCAGCTTAGGGGACAGGGGGCGCGGGGTTTACGAGCAGTACTTC

j_call: TRBJ2-7
d_call: TRBD1
v_call: TRBV5-1
cdr3_length: 17
clone_size: NA
cdr3_aa: CASSLGPGQGFSYEQYF
cdr3_nt: TGCGCCAGCAGCTTGGGACCGGGACAGGGATTCTCCTACGAGCAGTACTTC

j_call: TRBJ2-2
d_call: TRBD1
v_call: TRBV9
cdr3_length: 15
clone_size: NA
cdr3_aa: CASSGTGAGTGELFF
cdr3_nt: TGTGCCAGCAGCGGAACAGGGGCCGGAACCGGGGAGCTGTTTTTT

j_call: TRBJ1-1
d_call: TRBD1
v_call: TRBV5-1
cdr3_length: 13
clone_size: once
cdr3_aa: CASTDRVHTEAFF
cdr3_nt: TGCGCCAGCACAGACAGGGTTCACACTGAAGCTTTCTTT

j_call: TRBJ1-2
d_call: TRBD1
v_call: TRBV7-9
cdr3_length: 14
clone_size: NA
cdr3_aa: CASSRTGLYYGYTF
cdr3_nt: TGTGCCAGCAGCCGGACAGGGCTCTACTATGGCTACACCTTC

j_call: TRBJ2-2
d_call: NA
v_call: TRBV3-1/TRBV3-2
cdr3_length: 14
clone_size: NA
cdr3_aa: CASSQVGYTGELFF
cdr3_nt: TGTGCCAGCAGCCAAGTCGGGTACACCGGGGAGCTGTTTTTT

j_call: TRBJ1-1
d_call: TRBD1
v_call: TRBV11-2
cdr3_length: 14
clone_size: NA
cdr3_aa: CASSPTGGITEAFF
cdr3_nt: TGTGCCAGCAGCCCTACAGGGGGCATTACTGAAGCTTTCTTT

j_call: TRBJ1-1
d_call: NA
v_call: TRBV15
cdr3_length: 15
clone_size: NA
cdr3_aa: CATSRDSLQVPEAFF
cdr3_nt: TGTGCCACCAGCAGAGATTCTTTACAAGTCCCTGAAGCTTTCTTT